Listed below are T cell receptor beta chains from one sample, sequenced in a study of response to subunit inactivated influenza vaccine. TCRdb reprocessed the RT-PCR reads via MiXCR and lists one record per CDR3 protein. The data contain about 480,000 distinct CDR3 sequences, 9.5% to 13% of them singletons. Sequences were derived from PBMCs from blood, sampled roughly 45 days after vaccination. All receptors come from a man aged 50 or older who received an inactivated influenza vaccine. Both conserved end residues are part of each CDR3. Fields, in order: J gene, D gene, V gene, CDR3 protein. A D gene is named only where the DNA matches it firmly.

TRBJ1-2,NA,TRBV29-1,CSVGGKKGSDDTF
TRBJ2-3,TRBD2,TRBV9,CASSPRPGGGTDTQYF
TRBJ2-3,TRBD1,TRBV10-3,CAISGTGTGADTQYF
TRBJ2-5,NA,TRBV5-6,CASSSFWGLETQYF
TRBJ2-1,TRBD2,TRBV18,CASSPQRAGGRGDEQFF
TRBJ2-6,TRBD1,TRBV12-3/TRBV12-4,CASTTGTGVSGANVLTF
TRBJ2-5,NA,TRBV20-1,CSAMSPGETQYF
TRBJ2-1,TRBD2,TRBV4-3,CASSRHHPRTSGPDNNEQFF
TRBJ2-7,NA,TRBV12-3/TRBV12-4,CASSFLAGEQYF
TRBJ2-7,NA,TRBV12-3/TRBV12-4,CASLRTPRYEQYF
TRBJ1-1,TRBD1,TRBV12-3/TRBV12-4,CASDRGLNTEAFF
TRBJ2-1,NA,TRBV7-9,CASSLEYGSDEQFF
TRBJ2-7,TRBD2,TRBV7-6,CASSLSSGRAFPFYEQYF
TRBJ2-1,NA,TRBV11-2,CASTYPLVGLRLDEQFF
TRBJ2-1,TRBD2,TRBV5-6,CASSFGTSGYNEQFF
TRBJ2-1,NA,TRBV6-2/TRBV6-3,CASTTQGGNEQFF
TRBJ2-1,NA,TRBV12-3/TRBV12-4,CASSSYQNEQFF
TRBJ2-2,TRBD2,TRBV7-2,CASSLGLAVLNTGELFF
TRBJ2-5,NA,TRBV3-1,CASSQFGVKYQETQYF
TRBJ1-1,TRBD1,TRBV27,CASSLYRGGTEAFF
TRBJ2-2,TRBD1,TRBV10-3,CAINVPGTGEANTGELFF
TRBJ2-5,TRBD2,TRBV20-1,CSVETSGGQETQYF
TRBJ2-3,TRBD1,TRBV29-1,CSAYRGRSDTQYF
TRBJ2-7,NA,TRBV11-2,CASSLVPNEQYF
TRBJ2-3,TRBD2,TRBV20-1,CSARDGSGVTDTQYF